This record concerns one TCR beta chain sequence. The antigen is unknown. The V and J ends lost 0 bases and 4 bases, in that order; junction bases with no gene match: 8. This CDR3 has 16 amino acids. The V gene's germline CDR1 is MGHRA and CDR2 YSYEKL. These data belong to a study of T cell responses to AZD1222 COVID-19 vaccine. Study findings and constraints: Spike-wide vaccine-associated CD4 TCRs dominated at 160-218 and 743-854.

The repertoire was sequenced with immunoSEQ multiplex PCR; TCRdb's copy has only in-frame clones and lacks some. The sample has 90,000 to 100,000 clones, 70% to 90% seen once. V usage is TRBV4-1 and J usage is TRBJ2-7; the match to TRBD2 covers 8 bases. Material: peripheral blood, obtained 28 days after the second AZD1222 dose. The clonotype comes from an adult who received the AZD1222 COVID-19 vaccine. The CDR3 coding sequence is TGCGCCAGCAGCCAAGAACTAGCGGTTACCATTTACGAGCAGTACTTC. Amino acids: CASSQELAVTIYEQYF.